This T cell receptor (beta chain) comes out of a study of regulatory and conventional T cells in RAG deficiency. Profiled with immunoSEQ multiplex PCR; TCRdb holds only in-frame clones, not every one. Among more than 5,500 clones listed, approximately 78% were seen once. The CDR3 has 17 residues. The J segment lost 5 bases and the V segment lost 2 bases, leaving 5 bases of the junction unmatched. Germline-derived CDR1 and CDR2 are SGHTA and FQGTGA. These records were also assigned to another study, of regulatory T cells. That paper states: The primer mix had 52 TRBV and 13 TRBJ primers.

The sample consisted of CD8+ T cells sorted from blood. The clonotype comes from a human donor in good health. This chain links TRBV7-3 with TRBJ2-1; 14 bases match TRBD2. This chain's CDR3 is CASSLARTSGGNNEQFF. CDR3 coding DNA: TGTGCCAGCAGCTTAGCTCGGACTAGCGGGGGGAACAATGAGCAGTTCTTC.